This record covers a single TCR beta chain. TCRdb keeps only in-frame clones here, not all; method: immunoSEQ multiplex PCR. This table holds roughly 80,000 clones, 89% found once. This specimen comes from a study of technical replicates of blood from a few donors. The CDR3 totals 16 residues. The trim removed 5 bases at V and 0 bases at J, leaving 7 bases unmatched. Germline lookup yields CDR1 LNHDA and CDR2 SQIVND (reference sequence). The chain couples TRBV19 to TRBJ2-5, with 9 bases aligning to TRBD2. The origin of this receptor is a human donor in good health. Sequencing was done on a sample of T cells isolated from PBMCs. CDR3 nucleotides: TGTGCCAGTAGTTACCGGACTAGCGTCTACCAAGAGACCCAGTACTTC. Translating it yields CASSYRTSVYQETQYF.